This record concerns one T cell receptor (beta chain) sequence. This sample is drawn from a study of blood T cell repertoires in COVID-19. Study information: Donors in the United States, Italy and Spain gave samples during acute or convalescent COVID-19.

V was pared by 1 base and J by 7 bases, with 13 bases between. The CDR3 is made up of 15 amino acids. Per germline, CDR1 LGHDT and CDR2 YNNKEL (reference sequence). In the original analysis: Amplification with reference gene primers provided the estimates of nucleated cell counts. Sequencing was performed with immunoSEQ multiplex PCR; in TCRdb, only in-frame clones are kept and a portion is missing. V and J calls and clone size are copied from that table; D and trimming were computed from the DNA. Of approximately 230,000 clones listed, roughly 84% are singletons. The sequenced sample was peripheral blood. The J gene is TRBJ2-2, the V gene TRBV3-1 (or the pseudogene TRBV3-2), with D tentatively TRBD1 (5 bases). The TCR comes from a woman between 40 and 55 years old who had recovered from COVID-19. CDR3 sequence reads: CASSQAQTQGGELFF. Here the CDR3 DNA reads TGTGCCAGCAGCCAAGCTCAGACCCAGGGCGGGGAGCTGTTTTTT.